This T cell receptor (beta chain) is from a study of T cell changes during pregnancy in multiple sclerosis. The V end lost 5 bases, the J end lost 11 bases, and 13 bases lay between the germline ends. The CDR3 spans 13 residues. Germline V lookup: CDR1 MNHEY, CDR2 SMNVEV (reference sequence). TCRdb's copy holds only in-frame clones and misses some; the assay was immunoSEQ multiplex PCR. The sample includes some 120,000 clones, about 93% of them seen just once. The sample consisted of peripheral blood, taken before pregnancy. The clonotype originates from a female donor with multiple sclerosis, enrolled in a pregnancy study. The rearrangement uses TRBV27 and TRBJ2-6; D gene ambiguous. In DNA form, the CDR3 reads TGTGCCAGCAGTCCAAGCCCATCATACGTCCTGACTTTC. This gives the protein CASSPSPSYVLTF.